Here is one T cell receptor beta chain with its context. What it recognizes is unknown. Given a much more abundant clone one base away, this may be a read error. No conserved phenylalanine or tryptophan is present at the end of the CDR3, so a read error is the likely explanation. Trimming took off 1 base at V and 1 base at J, with 11 bases between the two ends. Germline V CDR1 and CDR2: LGHNA, YSLEER. The CDR3 covers 16 residues. The data are from a study of tumor and adjacent non-tumor tissue in lung cancer. Across the study: The cohort had about twelve adenocarcinoma, a couple of squamous cell and 1 small cell patients. Some 3.9 million productive TCRbeta reads were obtained per sample on average. Notes on the study in general: Normal lung showed higher cumulative top 100 clone frequency than tumor.

RNA was extracted from bulk tissue without any cell sorting. More than 3 cm separated this lung sample from the edge of the tumor. A modified ARM-PCR protocol with three rounds of nested PCR amplified TCRbeta. TCRdb reanalysed the multiplex PCR reads using MiXCR and keeps one entry per CDR3 protein. The sample contains about 60,000 distinct CDR3 sequences, roughly two thirds of which appear only once. The sample comprised distant non-tumor lung tissue. The chain couples TRBV4-3 to TRBJ2-1; no clear D. The receptor's source is a man between 65 and 85 years old with non-small cell lung cancer. As DNA, the CDR3 is TGCGCCAGCAGCCAAGTGGTGTCGGTTTCCTACAATGAGCAGTTCCTC. The encoded protein is CASSQVVSVSYNEQFL.